These 32 T cell receptor beta chains were sequenced from one sample in a study of beta chain features in type 1 diabetes. Study findings and constraints: TCRB CDR3s from Type 1 diabetes patients were moderately but significantly shorter in all four CD4+ subsets.

These receptors have no known antigen. Reverse transcribing all isolated RNA meant expressed TCRB transcripts were sequenced. The repertoire was sequenced with immunoSEQ multiplex PCR; TCRdb's copy has only in-frame clones and lacks some. The sample holds about 14,000 clones; roughly 67% are singletons and the top ten take around 0.57%. Sequenced input: stem cell memory CD4+ T cells from blood. All receptors come from a woman under 30 with type 1 diabetes.

The V gene is TRBV11-2, the J gene TRBJ2-1; a weak D match, TRBD2 (5 bases). V was shortened by 5 bases and J by 4 bases, with 12 bases between the two germline ends. This CDR3 is built from 14 residues. Germline V CDR1 and CDR2: SGHAT, FQNNGV. The CDR3 DNA sequence: TGTGCCAGCAGCCCGAGCGGAAGGTACAATGAGCAGTTCTTC. It specifies CASSPSGRYNEQFF.

The chain is built from TRBV19 and TRBJ2-1, with 12 bases that match TRBD2. V was pared by 4 bases and J by 0 bases, with 7 bases of the junction left unmatched. CDR3 length equals 18 residues. Germline V CDR1 and CDR2: LNHDA, SQIVND (reference sequence). CDR3 region: CASSTLAGGRFSYNEQFF. CDR3 coding DNA: TGTGCCAGTAGTACACTAGCGGGGGGCAGATTCTCCTACAATGAGCAGTTCTTC.

This chain connects TRBV4-1 to TRBJ2-7, with D perhaps matching TRBD2 (6 bases). Germline loops: CDR1 MGHRA, CDR2 YSYEKL. Trimming removed 0 bases at V and 4 bases at J, with 13 bases between. CDR3 length: 15 amino acids. The CDR3 nucleotides are TGCGCCAGCAGCCAAGAAAGGACTACAACGTACGAGCAGTACTTC. Its protein product is CASSQERTTTYEQYF.

This chain connects TRBV7-2 to TRBJ2-5; 7 positions agree with TRBD2. The CDR3 is 16 residues long. In germline, CDR1 is SGHTA, CDR2 FQGNSA. Losses at the gene ends were 4 bases for V and 5 bases for J; bases not matched to a gene: 13. This CDR3 reads CASSWRATGGWETQYF. CDR3 in DNA: TGTGCCAGCAGCTGGCGGGCGACGGGAGGCTGGGAGACCCAGTACTTC.

The rearrangement uses TRBV10-2 and TRBJ2-7, with 7 bases matching TRBD1. The CDR3 contains 14 residues. Germline CDR1 and CDR2: WSHSY and SAAADI. Trimming took 5 bases from V and 1 from J; bases not matched to a gene: 5. The DNA of the CDR3 is TGCGCCAGCAGTCGTACAGGGGAATCCTACGAGCAGTACTTC. It specifies CASSRTGESYEQYF.

The rearrangement links TRBV7-3 to TRBJ1-1, with D hard to call. The CDR3 covers 13 residues. The germline V and J ends were trimmed by 5 bases and 4 bases, with 11 bases remaining between them. Germline values: CDR1 SGHTA, CDR2 FQGTGA. The CDR3 DNA is TGTGCCAGCAGCCCGGGATGGGGCACTGAAGCTTTCTTT. It encodes CASSPGWGTEAFF. Full variable domain (rest looked up from reference TRBV7-3 and TRBJ1-1): GAGVSQTPSNKVTEKGKYVELRCDPISGHTALYWYRQSLGQGPEFLIYFQGTGAADDSGLPNDRFFAVRPEGSVSTLKIQRTERGDSAVYLCASSPGWGTEAFFGQGTRLTVV.

The chain is built from TRBV9 and TRBJ2-5; the D gene is possibly TRBD2 (5 bases). The DNA end lines up better with TRBJ2-7; the J call may be wrong. This CDR3 comprises 16 residues. Germline V CDR1 and CDR2: SGDLS, YYNGEE. The CDR3 DNA sequence: TGTGCCAGCAGCGTTTTAGCGAGATCGAGTAGCCACGAGCAGTACTTC. Residues: CASSVLARSSSHEQYF.

This chain links TRBV28 with TRBJ2-4; D might be TRBD1 (5 bases). Germline V gene data show CDR1 as MDHEN and CDR2 as SYDVKM. The CDR3 is 15 residues long. Trimming pared 6 bases from V and 5 bases from J, leaving 17 bases between. This CDR3 is CASRTVWGLENIQYF. Written as DNA, the CDR3 is TGTGCCAGCAGGACGGTTTGGGGCCTGGAAAACATTCAGTACTTC. The full variable domain, rest sourced from reference TRBV28 and TRBJ2-4, is DVKVTQSSRYLVKRTGEKVFLECVQDMDHENMFWYRQDPGLGLRLIYFSYDVKMKEKGDIPEGYSVSREKKERFSLILESASTNQTSMYLCASRTVWGLENIQYFGAGTRLSVL.

The chain has TRBV29-1 and TRBJ2-3; the D gene is possibly TRBD1 (6 bases). The CDR3 consists of 15 residues. V lost 2 bases and J 3 bases, leaving 15 bases between the germline ends. The V gene's germline CDR1 is SQVTM and CDR2 ANQGSEA. The CDR3 loop is CSVETGSGVTDTQYF. The CDR3 DNA follows: TGCAGCGTTGAAACAGGGTCAGGTGTAACAGATACGCAGTATTTT.

The chain joins TRBV19 to TRBJ2-7, with D tentatively TRBD2 (6 bases). CDR1 LNHDA and CDR2 SQIVND come from the germline V gene (reference sequence). Trimming cost V 4 bases and J 2 bases, with 15 bases left between them. This CDR3 contains 15 residues. CDR3 loop: CASSRVGGEPYEQYF. The CDR3 DNA is TGTGCCAGTAGTAGAGTGGGGGGTGAGCCCTACGAGCAGTACTTC.

This chain uses TRBV7-9 with TRBJ2-2; 8 bases map to TRBD2. V lost 5 bases, J lost 1 base, and 6 bases stayed unmatched. The CDR3 has 16 residues. CDR1 and CDR2 from the germline V gene are SEHNR and FQNEAQ (reference sequence). CDR3 bases: TGTGCCAGCAGCCCTACTAGCGGTGGGAACACCGGGGAGCTGTTTTTT. Protein sequence: CASSPTSGGNTGELFF.

This chain joins TRBV18 and TRBJ2-7; TRBD2 might be the D (5 bases). CDR3 length equals 14 residues. The V and J ends lost 0 bases and 2 bases respectively, with 8 bases between them. The germline gives CDR1 KGHSH, CDR2 LQKENI. DNA of the CDR3: TGTGCCAGCTCACCACCAGGACTTCCCTACGAGCAGTACTTC. Translating it yields CASSPPGLPYEQYF.

This chain uses TRBV19 with TRBJ2-3; 9 bases map to TRBD1. The CDR3 is 15 residues long. CDR1 is LNHDA and CDR2 is SQIVND in the germline V gene (reference sequence). The V segment lost 5 bases and the J segment 2 bases; nucleotides outside the gene matches: 5. The CDR3 DNA sequence: TGTGCCAGTAGTGCCGGGACAGGGTACACAGATACGCAGTATTTT. Its translation: CASSAGTGYTDTQYF.

The J gene is TRBJ2-5, the V gene TRBV5-1; D possibly corresponds to TRBD2 (6 bases). Germline CDR1 SGHRS, CDR2 YFSETQ. Trimming took off 4 bases at V and 2 bases at J, with 15 bases between the two ends. The CDR3 totals 15 residues. The chain's CDR3 is CASSPDGSLQETQYF. The CDR3 DNA sequence: TGCGCCAGCAGCCCCGACGGGAGCCTGCAAGAGACCCAGTACTTC.

The rearrangement links TRBV7-3 to TRBJ2-3, with D unclear. The CDR3 contains 12 residues. Germline lookup yields CDR1 SGHTA and CDR2 FQGTGA. V gave up 3 bases and J gave up 6 bases, with 7 bases separating them. CDR3: CASSFTGDTQYF. In DNA form, the CDR3 reads TGTGCCAGCAGCTTCACCGGGGATACGCAGTATTTT.

The V gene is TRBV19, the J gene TRBJ2-1; 8 nucleotides match TRBD2. J gave up 5 bases and V 6 bases, and 6 bases lay outside the gene matches. Germline CDR1 is LNHDA and CDR2 is SQIVND (reference sequence). There are 14 residues in the CDR3. CDR3 in DNA: TGTGCCAGTAGAGGGGGACTAGAGAACAATGAGCAGTTCTTC. Protein sequence: CASRGGLENNEQFF.

The rearrangement joins TRBV27 to TRBJ2-6; a possible D gene is TRBD2 (5 bases). This CDR3 contains 14 residues. With 6 bases removed from V and 4 bases from J, the gap between germline ends came to 10 bases. Germline CDR1 MNHEY, CDR2 SMNVEV (reference sequence). CDR3 nucleotide sequence: TGTGCCAGCAGCTCTAGCCCCGGGGCCAACGTCCTGACTTTC. Protein sequence: CASSSSPGANVLTF.

The table lists this clone with a few counts. The chain employs TRBV4-1 and TRBJ2-5, with 9 nucleotides matching TRBD2. There are 15 residues in the CDR3. The germline gives CDR1 MGHRA, CDR2 YSYEKL. The V gene end was trimmed by 0 bases and the J gene end by 5 bases; junction bases not matched to a gene: 4. In nucleotides, the CDR3 is TGCGCCAGCAGCCAAGATGGAAGCGGGGGGGAGACCCAGTACTTC. This translates into CASSQDGSGGETQYF.

The V gene is TRBV7-2, the J gene TRBJ2-7; D perhaps matches TRBD2 (6 bases). Trimming left V 1 base short and J 3 bases short, with 13 bases between. This CDR3 has 15 residues. Germline CDR1 SGHTA, CDR2 FQGNSA. CDR3 amino acids: CASSLGGGGFYEQYF. The CDR3 nucleotides read TGTGCCAGCAGCTTAGGGGGTGGAGGGTTCTACGAGCAGTACTTC.

The chain is built from TRBV7-2 and TRBJ1-5, with 8 positions matching TRBD1. This CDR3 has 16 amino acids. Trimming cost V 5 bases and J 3 bases; bases outside gene matches: 9. CDR1 is SGHTA, CDR2 FQGNSA, per germline. CDR3 loop: CASSPFTGGNNQPQHF. The CDR3 coding sequence is TGTGCCAGCAGCCCCTTTACAGGGGGTAACAATCAGCCCCAGCATTTT.

This clone was seen only a few times. The chain combines TRBV18 with TRBJ2-1; the match to TRBD2 covers 15 bases. CDR3 length: 17 amino acids. After removal of 3 bases from V and 12 bases from J, the junction contained 12 bases not matched to a gene. CDR1 KGHSH and CDR2 LQKENI come from the germline V gene. The CDR3 DNA reads TGTGCCAGCTCACCTGGACTAGCGGGGGGGCAACCCAGAGGGCAGTTCTTC. It yields the protein CASSPGLAGGQPRGQFF.

This clone was detected only a few times. J is TRBJ2-7 and V is TRBV5-1; TRBD2 might be the D (6 bases). The V end lost 5 bases, the J end lost 2 bases, and 11 bases lay between the germline ends. The CDR3 runs 13 residues. Germline CDR1 is SGHRS and CDR2 is YFSETQ. The CDR3 protein is CASRSAGPYEQYF. The CDR3 DNA reads TGCGCCAGCAGATCTGCGGGGCCCTACGAGCAGTACTTC.

This clone was recorded only once. The chain is built from TRBV5-6 and TRBJ2-5; D not resolved. The CDR3 has 13 amino acids. V was clipped by 3 bases and J by 3 bases, with 9 bases between them. Per the germline V gene, CDR1 is SGHDT and CDR2 is YYEEEE. The CDR3 DNA reads as TGTGCCAGCAGCTACGGGTCGGAAGAGACCCAGTACTTC. Protein: CASSYGSEETQYF.

The chain uses TRBV11-2 and TRBJ2-6; D remains ambiguous. V shed 10 bases and J shed 4 bases, with 14 bases lying between them. The CDR3 has 14 residues. CDR1 and CDR2 (germline): SGHAT, FQNNGV. CDR3 loop: CAKLRVYGANVLTF. CDR3 bases: TGTGCCAAGTTAAGAGTATACGGGGCCAACGTCCTGACTTTC.

This chain joins TRBV29-1 and TRBJ1-1; the D is unclear. Trimming left V 7 bases short and J 7 bases short, with 13 bases between. This CDR3 contains 11 residues. From germline, CDR1 is SQVTM and CDR2 ANQGSEA. Here the CDR3 reads CSGLLSSEAFF. In DNA, the CDR3 is TGCAGCGGATTACTATCAAGTGAAGCTTTCTTT.

This chain joins TRBV18 and TRBJ2-5; D is possibly TRBD1 (6 bases). V lost 4 bases, J lost 2 bases, and 8 bases lay in between. The germline gives CDR1 KGHSH, CDR2 LQKENI. The CDR3 runs 13 residues. The CDR3 here is CASSQGQQETQYF. CDR3 coding DNA: TGTGCCAGCTCACAGGGACAACAAGAGACCCAGTACTTC.

This sequence joins TRBV11-3 and TRBJ2-5, with 12 bases matching TRBD2. The J call could be wrong; TRBJ2-7 is a better fit for the DNA end. The CDR3 is made up of 15 amino acids. Germline CDR1 reads SGHNT; CDR2 reads YENEEA. The CDR3 sequence is CASSSLAGGPVEQYF. The CDR3 coding sequence is TGTGCCAGCAGTTCGCTAGCGGGAGGGCCAGTCGAGCAGTACTTC.

V gene TRBV5-1 combines with J gene TRBJ1-1, with TRBD1 matching 8 bases. Germline lookup yields CDR1 SGHRS and CDR2 YFSETQ. The V segment lost 3 bases and the J segment 3 bases; nucleotides outside the gene matches: 7. CDR3 size: 15 residues. This chain's CDR3 is CASSWSGQGDTEAFF. The CDR3 region has the DNA TGCGCCAGCAGCTGGTCCGGACAGGGAGACACTGAAGCTTTCTTT.

This clone was recorded once. V gene TRBV7-9 combines with J gene TRBJ1-4; 8 bases are a match to TRBD1. The CDR3 length is 14 residues. J gave up 5 bases and V 5 bases, and 4 bases lay outside the gene matches. CDR1 is SEHNR, CDR2 FQNEAQ, per germline (reference sequence). In DNA, the CDR3 is TGTGCCAGCAGCCTTGACAGGGGAAATGAAAAACTGTTTTTT. Amino acid sequence: CASSLDRGNEKLFF.

This sequence joins TRBV7-8 and TRBJ2-5, with 8 bases identical to TRBD2. The CDR3 totals 14 residues. V lost 1 base, J lost 6 bases, and 4 bases stayed unmatched. Looked up from germline, CDR1 is SGHVS and CDR2 is FQNEAQ. CDR3 nucleotide sequence: TGTGCCAGCAGCTTAGACAGCGGGAGAAAGACCCAGTACTTC. Protein sequence: CASSLDSGRKTQYF. Combining the CDR3 with reference TRBV7-8 and TRBJ2-5 gives the whole variable domain GAGVSQSPRYKVAKRGQDVALRCDPISGHVSLFWYQQALGQGPEFLTYFQNEAQLDKSGLPSDRFFAERPEGSVSTLKIQRTQQEDSAVYLCASSLDSGRKTQYFGPGTRLLVL.

The rearrangement joins TRBV25-1 to TRBJ1-5; 9 positions match TRBD1. CDR3 length equals 16 residues. The ends lost 6 bases at V and 8 bases at J; junction bases unmatched: 14. Germline V CDR1 and CDR2: MGHDK, SYGVNS. CDR3 residues: CASSGTGTSSSEPQHF. The CDR3 DNA follows: TGTGCCAGCAGCGGGACAGGGACATCTTCGTCTGAGCCCCAGCATTTT.

The CDR3 nucleotides are TGTGCCAGCAGTAGGACAGGCACACGCTATGGCTACACCTTC. Amino acid sequence: CASSRTGTRYGYTF. The chain is built from TRBV27 and TRBJ1-2, with 7 bases lining up with TRBD1. This CDR3 is built from 14 residues. Trimming at V came to 5 bases and at J to 4 bases, leaving 7 bases not matched to a gene. Germline V gene sequence: CDR1 MNHEY, CDR2 SMNVEV (reference sequence).